A single sample is the source of the 12 T cell receptor beta chains below, sequenced in a study of monozygotic twins with inflammatory bowel disease. Using the 5' RACE reads, TCRdb records one entry per CDR3 protein without DNA. Its table records some 440,000 distinct CDR3 sequences. The sequencing sample was made of blood. The receptor set was obtained from a human donor with ulcerative colitis or Crohn's disease, or a healthy co-twin of an affected twin (not recorded which).

J is TRBJ1-1 and V is TRBV10-3; the TCRdb call, TRBD1, lacks DNA for checking. CDR1 is ENHRY, CDR2 SYGVKD, per germline. The CDR3 is 12 amino acids. The CDR3 protein is CAISEPPFEAFF.

V gene TRBV12-3 or TRBV12-4 combines with J gene TRBJ1-1. The CDR3 consists of 14 residues. The CDR3 here is CASSFGATNTEAFF.

This sequence joins TRBV29-1 and TRBJ2-7. The CDR3 is 11 residues long. Germline V gene data show CDR1 as SQVTM and CDR2 as ANQGSEA. The CDR3: CSVENSYEQYF.

The chain recombines TRBV4-2 with TRBJ1-2. CDR3 length equals 15 residues. Germline V CDR1 and CDR2: LGHNA, YNFKEQ. CDR3: CASSQDLGQIYRYTF.

CDR3: CAISEIGRTNTGELFF. V and J are TRBV10-3 and TRBJ2-2. There are 16 residues in the CDR3. Germline values: CDR1 ENHRY, CDR2 SYGVKD.

The V and J genes are TRBV12-3 or TRBV12-4 and TRBJ2-2. The CDR3 is 12 amino acids. Here the CDR3 reads CASCLGTGELFF.

The chain is built from TRBV6-2 or TRBV6-3 and TRBJ2-1. Germline-derived CDR1 and CDR2 are MNHEY and SVGEGT. This CDR3 comprises 14 residues. CDR3: CASSRASSYNEQFF.

The rearrangement uses TRBV24-1 and TRBJ2-1; TCRdb names TRBD2, which stays unverified in the absence of DNA. There are 16 residues in the CDR3. The germline gives CDR1 KGHDR, CDR2 SFDVKD. CDR3 sequence reads: CATSPGLAVSYNEQFF.

The chain has TRBV20-1 and TRBJ2-1; no DNA is available, so the TRBD2 call from TCRdb remains unchecked. Per the germline V gene, CDR1 is DFQATT and CDR2 is SNEGSKA (reference sequence). The CDR3 loop spans 14 amino acids. The CDR3 sequence is CSARGTSGWDEQFF.

J is TRBJ2-7 and V is TRBV5-4; checking the TCRdb D call of TRBD1 is not possible without DNA. Germline CDR1 SGHNT, CDR2 YYREEE (reference sequence). This CDR3 is 15 amino acids long. The CDR3 reads CASSEPGTDLGGQYF.

The chain couples TRBV28 to TRBJ1-1; the D gene TCRdb calls, TRBD1, cannot be checked with no DNA. Germline V gene sequence: CDR1 MDHEN, CDR2 SYDVKM. CDR3 length equals 16 residues. CDR3 loop: CASSRGSRGQFAEAFF. Full variable domain (remainder filled in from reference TRBV28 and TRBJ1-1): DVKVTQSSRYLVKRTGEKVFLECVQDMDHENMFWYRQDPGLGLRLIYFSYDVKMKEKGDIPEGYSVSREKKERFSLILESASTNQTSMYLCASSRGSRGQFAEAFFGQGTRLTVV.

The gene calls are TRBV20-1 and TRBJ2-7. Germline values: CDR1 DFQATT, CDR2 SNEGSKA (reference sequence). The CDR3 extends over 11 amino acids. CDR3 loop: CSANGPYEQYF.